This passage covers 32 T cell receptor beta chains from one sample sequenced in a study of cytomegalovirus exposure and HLA in healthy donors. The primer mix had 60 Vbeta and 13 Jbeta primers. Assay used: immunoSEQ multiplex PCR; TCRdb lists only in-frame clones, some missing. The sample gives over 120,000 clones, roughly 80% of which show up once; around 4.3% is in the top ten. Input material: PBMCs. These receptor sequences come from a man in his forties or fifties in good health and CMV-seronegative.

The J gene is TRBJ1-3, the V gene TRBV9; no definite D call. Deletions cut 3 bases from V and 0 bases from J, with 7 bases between. CDR1 and CDR2 (germline): SGDLS, YYNGEE. The CDR3 extends over 14 amino acids. Here the CDR3 reads CASSEQSSGNTIYF. In DNA, the CDR3 is TGTGCCAGCAGCGAACAGTCCTCTGGAAACACCATATATTTT.

The V and J genes are TRBV30 and TRBJ2-7, with 8 bases identical to TRBD2. Looked up from germline, CDR1 is GTSNPN and CDR2 is SVGIG (reference sequence). The CDR3 has 12 amino acids. J lost 7 bases, V lost 5 bases, and 7 bases had no gene match. CDR3 sequence (DNA): TGTGCCTGGTCCGGGGGGGCCCGGGAGCAGTACTTC. It yields the protein CAWSGGAREQYF. The full variable domain, with the rest looked up from reference TRBV30 and TRBJ2-7, is SQTIHQWPATLVQPVGSPLSLECTVEGTSNPNLYWYRQAAGRGLQLLFYSVGIGQISSEVPQNLSASRPQDRQFILSSKKLLLSDSGFYLCAWSGGAREQYFGPGTRLTVT.

The CDR3 DNA reads as TGCGCCAGCAGCCGCAATCCGGGACAGAGTCAAAACAATGAGCAGTTCTTC. It specifies CASSRNPGQSQNNEQFF. This chain links TRBV4-3 with TRBJ2-1, with 7 bases fitting TRBD1. After removal of 4 bases from V and 5 bases from J, the junction contained 14 bases not matched to a gene. CDR3 length: 17 amino acids. CDR1 and CDR2 from the germline V gene are LGHNA and YSLEER.

V is TRBV15 and J is TRBJ2-1; a possible D gene is TRBD1 (5 bases). The germline V and J ends were trimmed by 5 bases and 7 bases, with 15 bases remaining between them. Germline loops: CDR1 LNHNV, CDR2 YYDKDF (reference sequence). The CDR3 has 14 amino acids. In nucleotides, the CDR3 is TGTGCCACCAGCCCTCGGCAGGGCTTGAATGAGCAGTTCTTC. Its translation: CATSPRQGLNEQFF.

This clone was seen a single time. The chain uses TRBV5-1 and TRBJ2-7; 7 bases fit TRBD1. Losses at the gene ends were 4 bases for V and 5 bases for J; bases not matched to a gene: 3. CDR1 and CDR2 from the germline V gene are SGHRS and YFSETQ. This CDR3 comprises 12 residues. CDR3 sequence: CASSPDRDEQYF. DNA for the CDR3: TGCGCCAGCAGCCCCGACAGGGACGAGCAGTACTTC.

V and J are TRBV6-5 and TRBJ1-6; no clear D. This CDR3 has 15 residues. From germline, CDR1 is MNHEY and CDR2 SVGAGI. The V and J ends lost 2 bases and 8 bases respectively, with 13 bases between them. The CDR3 loop is CASSYIGVMDSPLHF. The CDR3 DNA is TGTGCCAGCAGTTACATCGGTGTTATGGATTCACCCCTCCACTTT.

The genes are TRBV7-3 and TRBJ2-3; 7 bases are shared with TRBD1. Unmatched junction bases numbered 4, after V lost 3 bases and J lost 7 bases. The CDR3 covers 13 residues. Germline V gene data show CDR1 as SGHTA and CDR2 as FQGTGA. The CDR3 DNA sequence: TGTGCCAGCAGCTTGGGACAGCCCCATACGCAGTATTTT. Translation gives CASSLGQPHTQYF.

This clone occurred a few times. The CDR3 protein is CASSLGVVANEKLFF. In DNA, the CDR3 is TGTGCCAGCAGCTTGGGTGTGGTAGCTAATGAAAAACTGTTTTTT. The V gene is TRBV5-6, the J gene TRBJ1-4; D is uncertain. Trimming removed 0 bases at V and 3 bases at J, with 9 bases between. Germline CDR1 and CDR2: SGHDT and YYEEEE. The CDR3 spans 15 residues.

This rearrangement joins TRBV7-6 to TRBJ1-5; no definite D call. Germline assignment: CDR1 SGHVS and CDR2 FNYEAQ. Trimming took off 0 bases at V and 3 bases at J, with 9 bases between the two ends. There are 15 residues in the CDR3. The CDR3 DNA reads as TGTGCCAGCAGCTTAGCGGCCTCCGACAATCAGCCCCAGCATTTT. Translating it yields CASSLAASDNQPQHF.

This chain connects TRBV7-9 to TRBJ2-7; no definite D call. CDR1 is SEHNR and CDR2 is FQNEAQ in the germline V gene (reference sequence). The CDR3 loop spans 14 amino acids. The germline V and J ends were trimmed by 4 bases and 1 base, with 11 bases remaining between them. The CDR3 here is CASSSPVKSYEQYF. CDR3 in DNA: TGTGCCAGCAGCTCCCCAGTGAAATCCTACGAGCAGTACTTC.

V is TRBV25-1 and J is TRBJ2-7; D is unresolved. V was clipped by 2 bases and J by 4 bases, with 15 bases between them. CDR3 length: 15 residues. Germline-derived CDR1 and CDR2 are MGHDK and SYGVNS. In nucleotides, the CDR3 is TGTGCCAGCAGTGAAATCGGGTCGGCGACTTACGAGCAGTACTTC. Protein sequence: CASSEIGSATYEQYF.

The J gene is TRBJ1-6, the V gene TRBV5-6; the D is unclear. The CDR3 length is 16 residues. Germline CDR1 is SGHDT and CDR2 is YYEEEE. V gave up 4 bases and J gave up 10 bases, with 21 bases separating them. The CDR3 sequence: CASSRRMGITLSPLHF. The DNA of the CDR3 is TGTGCCAGCAGCCGGAGGATGGGGATTACTCTCTCACCCCTCCACTTT.

This chain uses TRBV6-5 with TRBJ1-5, with 7 bases aligning to TRBD1. The V gene end was trimmed by 6 bases and the J gene end by 6 bases; junction bases not matched to a gene: 2. This CDR3 contains 12 residues. Germline V gives CDR1 MNHEY, CDR2 SVGAGI. CDR3 region: CASRTGIQPQHF. CDR3 DNA sequence: TGTGCCAGCAGGACAGGGATTCAGCCCCAGCATTTT.

The chain couples TRBV15 to TRBJ2-5; TRBD1 matches 8 bases. Germline trimming cut 1 base from V and 5 bases from J; bases unmatched to any gene: 3. This CDR3 comprises 14 residues. The V gene's germline CDR1 is LNHNV and CDR2 YYDKDF (reference sequence). The CDR3 loop reads CATSRGTGLETQYF. CDR3 nucleotide sequence: TGTGCCACCAGCAGAGGGACAGGGTTGGAGACCCAGTACTTC.

The chain uses TRBV9 and TRBJ2-5; TRBD1 aligns across 7 bases. From germline, CDR1 is SGDLS and CDR2 YYNGEE. Losses at the gene ends were 4 bases for V and 3 bases for J; bases not matched to a gene: 9. The CDR3 is 15 amino acids. The CDR3 nucleotides read TGTGCCAGCAGCCCCAGGGACGGGACAGAAGAGACCCAGTACTTC. Its protein product is CASSPRDGTEETQYF. Using reference TRBV9 and TRBJ2-5 for the parts outside the CDR3, the full variable domain is DSGVTQTPKHLITATGQRVTLRCSPRSGDLSVYWYQQSLDQGLQFLIQYYNGEERAKGNILERFSAQQFPDLHSELNLSSLELGDSALYFCASSPRDGTEETQYFGPGTRLLVL.

This CDR3 is CASSVRGQGETQYF. For the CDR3, the DNA is TGTGCCAGCAGCGTAAGGGGACAGGGGGAGACCCAGTACTTC. V and J are TRBV9 and TRBJ2-5, with 10 bases aligning to TRBD1. Germline lookup yields CDR1 SGDLS and CDR2 YYNGEE. This CDR3 comprises 14 residues. V dropped 1 base and J dropped 5; count of bases not matched to a gene: 2.

The J gene is TRBJ1-2, the V gene TRBV11-2; D perhaps matches TRBD1 (6 bases). CDR3 length: 14 amino acids. Germline-derived CDR1 and CDR2 are SGHAT and FQNNGV. Trimming removed 0 bases from V and 4 bases from J, with 9 bases in between. The CDR3 nucleotides read TGTGCCAGCAGCTTAGATACAGGGTTCTATGGCTACACCTTC. Encoded protein: CASSLDTGFYGYTF. Together with reference TRBV11-2 and TRBJ1-2, the CDR3 gives the full variable domain: EAGVAQSPRYKIIEKRQSVAFWCNPISGHATLYWYQQILGQGPKLLIQFQNNGVVDDSQLPKDRFSAERLKGVDSTLKIQPAKLEDSAVYLCASSLDTGFYGYTFGSGTRLTVV.

The chain has TRBV28 and TRBJ1-2; D gene unclear. Germline V gene sequence: CDR1 MDHEN, CDR2 SYDVKM. The V gene lost 3 bases and the J gene lost 3 bases, with 11 bases spanning the gap. This CDR3 is 14 amino acids long. CDR3: CASSLRGMDYGYTF. CDR3 DNA sequence: TGTGCCAGCAGTTTGCGGGGAATGGACTATGGCTACACCTTC.

This chain joins TRBV29-1 and TRBJ1-1, with D possibly being TRBD1 (5 bases). This CDR3 spans 12 amino acids. V lost 4 bases, J lost 8 bases, and 14 bases lay in between. The germline V gene encodes CDR1 SQVTM and CDR2 ANQGSEA. CDR3 sequence: CSVGQTGHEAFF. CDR3 bases: TGCAGCGTTGGTCAGACCGGACACGAAGCTTTCTTT.

This chain joins TRBV25-1 and TRBJ2-1, with 14 bases matching TRBD2. V dropped 5 bases and J dropped 1; count of bases not matched to a gene: 1. Per germline, CDR1 MGHDK and CDR2 SYGVNS. This CDR3 spans 16 amino acids. The CDR3 sequence: CASSRTSGRSYNEQFF. CDR3 DNA: TGTGCCAGCAGTAGGACTAGCGGGAGGTCCTACAATGAGCAGTTCTTC.

The rearrangement joins TRBV6-1 to TRBJ1-1, with a tentative D call TRBD1 (6 bases). Trimming removed 7 bases at V and 1 base at J, with 16 bases between. The CDR3 sequence is 15 residues long. Germline loops: CDR1 MNHNS, CDR2 SASEGT. The CDR3: CASTREGTRNTEAFF. The CDR3 bases are TGTGCCAGCACCAGAGAGGGGACAAGGAACACTGAAGCTTTCTTT.

This clone has only a few counts. This chain joins TRBV10-1 and TRBJ2-7; the match to TRBD1 covers 8 bases. There are 15 residues in the CDR3. V was clipped by 6 bases and J by 5 bases; unmatched bases: 12. Germline V gives CDR1 WNHNN, CDR2 SYGVQD (reference sequence). The CDR3, as DNA: TGCGCCAGCAGAGGCCTGGGACAGGTTTTCCACGAGCAGTACTTC. Protein product: CASRGLGQVFHEQYF.

V and J are TRBV7-2 and TRBJ1-5, with a tentative D call TRBD1 (6 bases). The length of the CDR3 is 13 residues. CDR1 SGHTA and CDR2 FQGNSA come from the germline V gene. V gave up 5 bases and J gave up 4 bases, with 9 bases separating them. The CDR3 DNA reads TGTGCCAGCAGCCCGGACAGAAATCAGCCCCAGCATTTT. This encodes CASSPDRNQPQHF.

V and J are TRBV9 and TRBJ2-3; TRBD2 matches at 8 bases. The CDR3 loop spans 17 amino acids. Germline CDR1 reads SGDLS; CDR2 reads YYNGEE. Trimming took 3 bases from V and 6 from J; bases not matched to a gene: 15. The CDR3 here is CASSAGPERGYLDTQYF. CDR3 bases: TGTGCCAGCAGCGCCGGCCCGGAGCGGGGGTATCTTGATACGCAGTATTTT.

The V and J genes are TRBV28 and TRBJ1-1, with D possibly TRBD1 on 6 matching bases. The length of the CDR3 is 14 residues. Germline values: CDR1 MDHEN, CDR2 SYDVKM. V was pared by 2 bases and J by 1 base, with 8 bases between. The CDR3 spells CASSLTGPNTEAFF. The CDR3 DNA reads as TGTGCCAGCAGTTTAACAGGGCCGAACACTGAAGCTTTCTTT.

The chain employs TRBV5-1 and TRBJ1-1, with TRBD1 matching 8 bases. In germline, CDR1 is SGHRS, CDR2 YFSETQ. The CDR3 runs to 15 residues. V was clipped by 7 bases and J by 3 bases; unmatched bases: 11. DNA for the CDR3: TGCGCCAGCGGAGGACAGGGAGTCGGGTACACTGAAGCTTTCTTT. Amino acids: CASGGQGVGYTEAFF.

The CDR3 region is CASNYAGQYEQYF. The CDR3 coding sequence is TGCGCCAGCAACTACGCAGGGCAGTACGAGCAGTACTTC. The chain links TRBV10-2 to TRBJ2-7, with D perhaps TRBD1 (5 bases). CDR3 length: 13 residues. The V end was cut by 7 bases, the J end by 4 bases, with 14 bases between. Germline V gene sequence: CDR1 WSHSY, CDR2 SAAADI.

This chain links TRBV10-1 with TRBJ1-4; TRBD1 matches at 10 bases. V shed 8 bases, J shed 7 bases, and the junction held 4 bases outside the gene matches. The CDR3 covers 13 residues. Per germline, CDR1 WNHNN and CDR2 SYGVQD (reference sequence). The CDR3 loop reads CASGRTGGEKLFF. The CDR3 nucleotides are TGCGCCAGCGGCCGGACAGGGGGTGAAAAACTGTTTTTT.

The V call is TRBV27, the J call TRBJ1-5; 7 bases are a match to TRBD1. The trim removed 8 bases at V and 3 bases at J, leaving 7 bases unmatched. CDR1 and CDR2 from the germline V gene are MNHEY and SMNVEV (reference sequence). This CDR3 has 14 residues. The CDR3 here is CASGRQGDNQPQHF. The CDR3 nucleotides are TGTGCCAGCGGACGACAGGGCGACAATCAGCCCCAGCATTTT.

This sequence joins TRBV5-5 and TRBJ1-1; D perhaps matches TRBD1 (6 bases). Germline V CDR1 and CDR2: SGHKS, YYEKEE (reference sequence). The CDR3 has 12 residues. V gave up 6 bases and J gave up 7 bases, with 13 bases separating them. CDR3 amino acids: CASINRDGEAFF. CDR3 DNA sequence: TGTGCCAGCATTAACAGGGACGGTGAAGCTTTCTTT.

The chain joins TRBV10-1 to TRBJ2-3, with D maybe TRBD1 (5 bases). The CDR3 length is 13 residues. With 3 bases removed from V and 5 bases from J, the gap between germline ends came to 9 bases. The germline gives CDR1 WNHNN, CDR2 SYGVQD (reference sequence). Written as DNA, the CDR3 is TGCGCCAGCAGTGATCCGGACATAGATACGCAGTATTTT. This gives the protein CASSDPDIDTQYF.

The V call is TRBV19, the J call TRBJ1-5, with a tentative D call TRBD1 (6 bases). Germline V CDR1 and CDR2: LNHDA, SQIVND (reference sequence). The CDR3 runs to 16 residues. V was pared by 1 base and J by 4 bases, with 14 bases between. CDR3 sequence (DNA): TGTGCCAGTAGTATAGGACTCCGACAGGAAAATCAGCCCCAGCATTTT. Encoded protein: CASSIGLRQENQPQHF.